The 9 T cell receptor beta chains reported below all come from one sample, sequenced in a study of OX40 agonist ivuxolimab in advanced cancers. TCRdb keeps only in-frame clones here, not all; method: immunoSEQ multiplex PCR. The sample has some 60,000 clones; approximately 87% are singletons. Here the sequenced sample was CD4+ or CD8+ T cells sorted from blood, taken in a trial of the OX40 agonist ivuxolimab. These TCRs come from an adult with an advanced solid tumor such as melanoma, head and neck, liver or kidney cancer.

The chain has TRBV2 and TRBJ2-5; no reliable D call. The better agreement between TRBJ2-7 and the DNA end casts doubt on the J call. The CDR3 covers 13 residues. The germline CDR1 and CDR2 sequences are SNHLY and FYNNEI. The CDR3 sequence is CASSVYVSYEQYF. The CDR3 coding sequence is TGTGCCAGCAGTGTCTACGTCTCCTACGAGCAGTACTTC.

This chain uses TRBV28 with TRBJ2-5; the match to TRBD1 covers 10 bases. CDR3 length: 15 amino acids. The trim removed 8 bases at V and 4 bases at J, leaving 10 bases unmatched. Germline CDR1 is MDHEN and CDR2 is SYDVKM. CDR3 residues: CASLGIRQGAETQYF. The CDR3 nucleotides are TGTGCCAGCTTAGGTATCCGACAGGGGGCAGAGACCCAGTACTTC.

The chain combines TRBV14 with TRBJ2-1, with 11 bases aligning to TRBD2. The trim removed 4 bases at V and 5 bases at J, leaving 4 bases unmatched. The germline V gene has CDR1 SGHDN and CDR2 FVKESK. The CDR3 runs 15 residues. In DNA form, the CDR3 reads TGTGCCAGCAGCCCTGGGACTAGCGGAAACAATGAGCAGTTCTTC. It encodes CASSPGTSGNNEQFF. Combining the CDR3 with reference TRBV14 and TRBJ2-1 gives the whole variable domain EAGVTQFPSHSVIEKGQTVTLRCDPISGHDNLYWYRRVMGKEIKFLLHFVKESKQDESGMPNNRFLAERTGGTYSTLKVQPAELEDSGVYFCASSPGTSGNNEQFFGPGTRLTVL.

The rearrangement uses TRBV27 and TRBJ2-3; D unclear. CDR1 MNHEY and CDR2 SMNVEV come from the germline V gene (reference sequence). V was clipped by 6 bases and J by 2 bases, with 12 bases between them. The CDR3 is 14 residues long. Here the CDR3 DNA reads TGTGCCAGCAGCCCTTACCTTAACACAGATACGCAGTATTTT. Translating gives CASSPYLNTDTQYF.

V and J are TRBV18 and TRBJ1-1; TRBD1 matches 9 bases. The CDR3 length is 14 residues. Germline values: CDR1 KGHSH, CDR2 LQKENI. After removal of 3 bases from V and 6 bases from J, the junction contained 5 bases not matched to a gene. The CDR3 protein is CASSPLTGGAEAFF. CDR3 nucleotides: TGTGCCAGCTCACCCCTTACAGGGGGCGCTGAAGCTTTCTTT. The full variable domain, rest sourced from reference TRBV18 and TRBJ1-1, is NAGVMQNPRHLVRRRGQEARLRCSPMKGHSHVYWYRQLPEEGLKFMVYLQKENIIDESGMPKERFSAEFPKEGPSILRIQQVVRGDSAAYFCASSPLTGGAEAFFGQGTRLTVV.

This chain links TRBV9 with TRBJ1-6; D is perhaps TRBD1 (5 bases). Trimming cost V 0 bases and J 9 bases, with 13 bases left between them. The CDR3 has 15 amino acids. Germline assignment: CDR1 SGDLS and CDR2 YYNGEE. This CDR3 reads CASSVDSLRGSPLHF. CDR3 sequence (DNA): TGTGCCAGCAGCGTAGATAGTTTGAGGGGTTCACCCCTCCACTTT.

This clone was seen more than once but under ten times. Here the CDR3 DNA reads TGTGCCATCGGGAGACAGGGTCAGGGAAGTGAGCAGTTCTTC. Translation: CAIGRQGQGSEQFF. V usage is TRBV10-3 and J usage is TRBJ2-1; 7 bases match TRBD1. CDR3 length equals 14 residues. V shed 8 bases and J 9 bases; nucleotides not matched to a gene: 13. CDR1 is ENHRY, CDR2 SYGVKD, per germline.

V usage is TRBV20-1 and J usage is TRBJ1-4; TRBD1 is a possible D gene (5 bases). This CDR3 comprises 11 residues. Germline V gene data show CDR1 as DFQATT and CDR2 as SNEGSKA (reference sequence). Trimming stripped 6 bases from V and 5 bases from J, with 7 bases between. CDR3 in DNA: TGCAGTGCCAACAGGAATGAAAAACTGTTTTTT. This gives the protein CSANRNEKLFF.

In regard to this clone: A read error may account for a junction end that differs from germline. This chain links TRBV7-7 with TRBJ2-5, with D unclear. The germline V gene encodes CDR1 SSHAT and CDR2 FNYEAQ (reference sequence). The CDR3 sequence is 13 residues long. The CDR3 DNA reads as TGTGCTAGCAGCTTAGATGCACAAGAGACCCAGTACTTC. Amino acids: CASSLDAQETQYF.